The 32 T cell receptor beta chains listed next were all sequenced from one sample in a study of blood T cell repertoires in COVID-19. Generated by immunoSEQ multiplex PCR, the TCRdb table keeps only in-frame clones and is missing some. The table has around 79,000 clones, 75% to 90% seen once; the top ten hold roughly 14%. The sequenced material came from peripheral blood. The receptors here all came from a man in his 70s with active or convalescent COVID-19.

This clone has only a few counts. The J gene is TRBJ1-5, the V gene TRBV19; 8 nucleotides align to TRBD1. The germline V gene encodes CDR1 LNHDA and CDR2 SQIVND (reference sequence). This CDR3 has 19 residues. Germline trimming cut 0 bases from V and 4 bases from J; bases unmatched to any gene: 14. This CDR3 reads CASSIDLYGQGARNQPQHF. The CDR3 DNA reads TGTGCCAGTAGTATAGATCTATATGGGCAGGGGGCGAGAAATCAGCCCCAGCATTTT.

This chain uses TRBV30 with TRBJ1-6, with D perhaps matching TRBD1 (6 bases). V lost 1 base and J lost 7, with 11 bases in between. Germline CDR1 and CDR2: GTSNPN and SVGIG (reference sequence). The CDR3 is 14 residues long. The CDR3 DNA reads TGTGCCTGGAGTGCCCAGGGGAGAAATTCACCCCTCCACTTT. This translates into CAWSAQGRNSPLHF.

The gene calls are TRBV30 and TRBJ2-2; 12 bases map to TRBD2. V trimming: 3 bases; J trimming: 7 bases; junction bases outside the gene matches: 9. Germline-derived CDR1 and CDR2 are GTSNPN and SVGIG (reference sequence). The CDR3 runs to 16 residues. The CDR3 loop is CAWSASGRASGGELFF. CDR3 DNA: TGTGCCTGGAGCGCTAGCGGGAGGGCCTCGGGCGGGGAGCTGTTTTTT.

V is TRBV3-1 (or the pseudogene TRBV3-2) and J is TRBJ2-1, with a possible D match to TRBD1 (5 bases). CDR1 is LGHDT, CDR2 YNNKEL, per germline (reference sequence). The CDR3 is 13 residues long. V was pared by 4 bases and J by 4 bases, with 8 bases between. CDR3 DNA: TGTGCCAGCAGCCCAGACAGATACAATGAGCAGTTCTTC. Protein sequence: CASSPDRYNEQFF.

V and J are TRBV27 and TRBJ2-3; no firm D call. The germline V gene has CDR1 MNHEY and CDR2 SMNVEV (reference sequence). There are 14 residues in the CDR3. Trimming pared 0 bases from V and 6 bases from J, leaving 10 bases between. The CDR3 region is CASSLSLRPDTQYF. The CDR3 nucleotides read TGTGCCAGCAGTTTATCCTTGCGCCCGGATACGCAGTATTTT.

The DNA of the CDR3 is TGCAGCGCCAAGAACACTGAAGCTTTCTTT. Protein product: CSAKNTEAFF. V usage is TRBV29-1 and J usage is TRBJ1-1; no definite D call. The CDR3 runs 10 residues. Germline V CDR1 and CDR2: SQVTM, ANQGSEA. V shed 7 bases and J shed 1 base, with 4 bases lying between them. The full variable domain, rest sourced from reference TRBV29-1 and TRBJ1-1, is SAVISQKPSRDICQRGTSLTIQCQVDSQVTMMFWYRQQPGQSLTLIATANQGSEATYESGFVIDKFPISRPNLTFSTLTVSNMSPEDSSIYLCSAKNTEAFFGQGTRLTVV.

The chain couples TRBV7-2 to TRBJ1-5; D gene uncertain. V was clipped by 2 bases and J by 4 bases, with 9 bases between them. The CDR3 runs to 14 residues. CDR1 is SGHTA, CDR2 FQGNSA, per germline. CDR3 DNA sequence: TGTGCCAGCAGCTTAAATGGGCAGAATCAGCCCCAGCATTTT. Translated, it gives CASSLNGQNQPQHF.

The chain uses TRBV6-2 or TRBV6-3 and TRBJ1-3, with TRBD1 matching over 7 bases. This CDR3 has 17 residues. Trimming removed 6 bases from V and 0 bases from J; junction bases left unmatched: 11. Per the germline V gene, CDR1 is MNHEY and CDR2 is SVGEGT. The CDR3, as DNA: TGTGCCAGCAGGCCTTTACAGGGGATCGACTCTGGAAACACCATATATTTT. This codes for CASRPLQGIDSGNTIYF.

The rearrangement links TRBV19 to TRBJ1-5; the D gene is possibly TRBD1 (5 bases). V was cut by 9 bases and J by 1 base, with 13 bases left in between. The germline gives CDR1 LNHDA, CDR2 SQIVND (reference sequence). The CDR3 length is 14 residues. Here the CDR3 DNA reads TGTGCCAGCTCCTGGCAGGGAAGCAATCAGCCCCAGCATTTT. Translated: CASSWQGSNQPQHF.

This chain links TRBV12-3 or TRBV12-4 with TRBJ2-7; tentatively, D is TRBD2 (5 bases). Trimming took off 2 bases at V and 7 bases at J, with 12 bases between the two ends. This CDR3 is built from 13 residues. The DNA for the CDR3 is TGTGCCAGCAGTTTATTTCTGGGAGAGGAGCAGTACTTC. This encodes CASSLFLGEEQYF.

For this clone: One junction end disagrees with the germline gene, perhaps due to a read error. V usage is TRBV5-1 and J usage is TRBJ2-7, with TRBD2 identical over 13 bases. CDR1 and CDR2 (germline): SGHRS, YFSETQ. The length of the CDR3 is 15 residues. The CDR3 DNA follows: TGCGCCAGCAGCTTGGAACCGGGACTAGCGGGAACGGGCCACTTC. Translation gives CASSLEPGLAGTGHF.

This chain links TRBV27 with TRBJ2-7; 10 nucleotides line up with TRBD1. The V gene's germline CDR1 is MNHEY and CDR2 SMNVEV (reference sequence). J gave up 7 bases and V 4 bases, and 4 bases lay outside the gene matches. The length of the CDR3 is 13 residues. The CDR3 DNA follows: TGTGCCAGCAGTTCAGGACAGGGGGAAGAGCAGTACTTC. Its translation: CASSSGQGEEQYF.

V is TRBV5-1 and J is TRBJ2-5; D is uncertain. Trimming cost V 6 bases and J 1 base, with 4 bases left between them. The CDR3 is made up of 11 amino acids. CDR1 is SGHRS, CDR2 YFSETQ, per germline. This chain's CDR3 is CASMAQETQYF. In nucleotides, the CDR3 is TGCGCCAGCATGGCCCAAGAGACCCAGTACTTC.

This chain connects TRBV6-5 to TRBJ1-5; 9 bases are a match to TRBD1. The V gene end was trimmed by 6 bases and the J gene end by 7 bases; junction bases not matched to a gene: 4. Per the germline V gene, CDR1 is MNHEY and CDR2 is SVGAGI. This CDR3 has 13 residues. DNA of the CDR3: TGTGCCAGCAGAACAGGGGGCGGGCAGCCCCAGCATTTT. This sequence encodes CASRTGGGQPQHF.

The chain carries TRBV5-1 and TRBJ1-1, with a possible D match to TRBD1 (6 bases). The CDR3 is made up of 13 amino acids. Trimming cost V 4 bases and J 1 base, with 8 bases left between them. In germline, CDR1 is SGHRS, CDR2 YFSETQ. The CDR3 here is CASSRQENTEAFF. The CDR3 DNA follows: TGCGCCAGCAGCCGACAGGAGAACACTGAAGCTTTCTTT.

The V call is TRBV28, the J call TRBJ1-1; D is ambiguous. Trimming pared 4 bases from V and 0 bases from J, leaving 15 bases between. The CDR3 totals 16 residues. In germline, CDR1 is MDHEN, CDR2 SYDVKM. The CDR3 region is CASSSGGFTMNTEAFF. The CDR3 region has the DNA TGTGCCAGCAGTTCTGGAGGTTTTACAATGAACACTGAAGCTTTCTTT.

The chain is built from TRBV15 and TRBJ2-5, with D perhaps TRBD2 (5 bases). The CDR3 covers 16 residues. The V end lost 0 bases, the J end lost 5 bases, and 16 bases lay between the germline ends. The germline gives CDR1 LNHNV, CDR2 YYDKDF (reference sequence). CDR3 bases: TGTGCCACCAGCAGAGATAGTTCACTAGTCGGGGAGACCCAGTACTTC. Amino acids: CATSRDSSLVGETQYF.

V gene TRBV19 combines with J gene TRBJ1-5; the D gene is possibly TRBD1 (5 bases). The CDR3 contains 13 residues. With 6 bases removed from V and 2 bases from J, the gap between germline ends came to 8 bases. Germline CDR1 is LNHDA and CDR2 is SQIVND (reference sequence). CDR3 DNA sequence: TGTGCCAGTAGGGCCAGGGGCAATCAGCCCCAGCATTTT. Its translation: CASRARGNQPQHF.

The chain carries TRBV7-9 and TRBJ1-4; D not resolved. CDR1 and CDR2 from the germline V gene are SEHNR and FQNEAQ (reference sequence). The CDR3 loop spans 12 amino acids. Trimming left V 5 bases short and J 8 bases short, with 9 bases between. The CDR3: CASSPEAEKLFF. As DNA, the CDR3 is TGTGCCAGCAGCCCAGAGGCGGAAAAACTGTTTTTT.

J is TRBJ1-4 and V is TRBV5-1; 7 nucleotides agree with TRBD1. V was clipped by 4 bases and J by 1 base; unmatched bases: 4. The V gene's germline CDR1 is SGHRS and CDR2 YFSETQ. The CDR3 totals 15 residues. CDR3 coding DNA: TGCGCCAGCAGCATAGGGACAGTAACTAATGAAAAACTGTTTTTT. This gives the protein CASSIGTVTNEKLFF.

This chain joins TRBV4-2 and TRBJ1-1; D is perhaps TRBD1 (6 bases). The V and J ends lost 4 bases and 4 bases respectively, with 10 bases between them. The CDR3 runs 13 residues. The germline V gene encodes CDR1 LGHNA and CDR2 YNFKEQ. CDR3 DNA sequence: TGTGCCAGCAGCCGTACAGGGAGCACTGAAGCTTTCTTT. Protein sequence: CASSRTGSTEAFF.

This chain joins TRBV6-5 and TRBJ2-1; 15 bases line up with TRBD2. Looked up from germline, CDR1 is MNHEY and CDR2 is SVGAGI. CDR3 size: 15 residues. The J segment lost 7 bases and the V segment lost 8 bases, leaving 6 bases of the junction unmatched. For the CDR3, the DNA is TGTGCCAGCGGCCGGACTAGCGGGAGGGAAAATGAGCAGTTCTTC. It yields the protein CASGRTSGRENEQFF.

The rearrangement links TRBV2 to TRBJ2-7, with 10 bases aligning to TRBD1. CDR3 size: 14 residues. Germline V gene data show CDR1 as SNHLY and CDR2 as FYNNEI. V was pared by 8 bases and J by 1 base, with 5 bases of the junction left unmatched. The DNA of the CDR3 is TGTGCCAGCTGCCGGGACAGGGGATCCTACGAGCAGTACTTC. Translation: CASCRDRGSYEQYF.

This sequence joins TRBV19 and TRBJ2-6; maybe TRBD2 (6 bases). The CDR3 is 15 amino acids. Deletions cut 6 bases from V and 2 bases from J, with 11 bases between. Germline V gene sequence: CDR1 LNHDA, CDR2 SQIVND (reference sequence). In DNA form, the CDR3 reads TGTGCCAGTAGGGGAGGTGGGACTGGGGCCAACGTCCTGACTTTC. Protein sequence: CASRGGGTGANVLTF.

The J gene is TRBJ2-1, the V gene TRBV19, with D tentatively TRBD1 (5 bases). The V gene lost 3 bases and the J gene lost 2 bases, with 23 bases spanning the gap. The length of the CDR3 is 19 residues. CDR1 is LNHDA, CDR2 SQIVND, per germline (reference sequence). Here the CDR3 reads CASSIRAIQILGPYNEQFF. CDR3 nucleotide sequence: TGTGCCAGTAGTATTCGAGCTATTCAGATCCTGGGGCCCTACAATGAGCAGTTCTTC.

The V gene is TRBV7-2, the J gene TRBJ1-1; 8 nucleotides match TRBD1. V lost 4 bases and J lost 0; bases outside the gene matches: 7. From germline, CDR1 is SGHTA and CDR2 FQGNSA. CDR3 size: 16 residues. The CDR3 bases are TGTGCCAGCAGCTCCAGGGGGCTGGATGTGAACACTGAAGCTTTCTTT. Translating it yields CASSSRGLDVNTEAFF.

This chain joins TRBV19 and TRBJ2-1; TRBD2 aligns across 13 bases. V shed 6 bases, J shed 7 bases, and the junction held 3 bases outside the gene matches. The CDR3 spans 14 residues. From germline, CDR1 is LNHDA and CDR2 SQIVND (reference sequence). CDR3 sequence reads: CASRPTSGRNEQFF. The DNA of the CDR3 is TGTGCCAGTAGACCGACTAGCGGGAGGAATGAGCAGTTCTTC.

Notes on this clone: Lacking the conserved final phenylalanine or tryptophan, this CDR3 likely reflects a read error. No DNA is shown, since the ends of the CDR3 on it are uncertain; the CDR3 is the one TCRdb lists. The chain is built from TRBV20-1 and TRBJ1-5; the listed D gene, TRBD1, was not tested against the DNA. Inclusive of both ends, the CDR3 amounts to 8 amino acids. Germline loops: CDR1 DFQATT, CDR2 SNEGSKA (reference sequence). CDR3: CSAMFQGA.

This clone has a single count. The chain links TRBV23-1 to TRBJ2-7, with D tentatively TRBD2 (7 bases). TRBV23-1 is an ORF; its function is uncertain. The CDR3 runs to 14 residues. Trimming pared 1 base from V and 7 bases from J, leaving 14 bases between. CDR3 region: CASSQWRGRGEQYF. The CDR3 DNA is TGCGCCAGCAGTCAATGGCGGGGGCGGGGGGAGCAGTACTTC.

The gene calls are TRBV28 and TRBJ1-4; 12 bases are shared with TRBD1. Germline V CDR1 and CDR2: MDHEN, SYDVKM. This CDR3 is 15 amino acids long. The trim removed 5 bases at V and 6 bases at J, leaving 4 bases unmatched. CDR3 in DNA: TGTGCCAGCAGTCCCGGGGACAGGGGGCATGAAAAACTGTTTTTT. This encodes CASSPGDRGHEKLFF.

V gene TRBV27 combines with J gene TRBJ1-6; no definite D call. With 2 bases removed from V and 4 bases from J, the gap between germline ends came to 6 bases. CDR1 and CDR2 from the germline V gene are MNHEY and SMNVEV (reference sequence). The CDR3 is 14 amino acids. CDR3 region: CASSLRRYNSPLHF. Here the CDR3 DNA reads TGTGCCAGCAGTTTAAGGAGGTATAATTCACCCCTCCACTTT.

The chain has TRBV18 and TRBJ2-2, with 9 bases aligning to TRBD1. Looked up from germline, CDR1 is KGHSH and CDR2 is LQKENI. The CDR3 spans 18 residues. V lost 6 bases to trimming and J lost 10 bases; unmatched junction nucleotides: 21. CDR3 nucleotide sequence: TGTGCCAGCTCCCCGTCTGACACAGGGGGCGTTAATACTGTGGAGCTGTTTTTT. Protein: CASSPSDTGGVNTVELFF.